Each of the 22 T cell receptor beta chains below was sequenced from the same sample in a study of CD8+CD57+ T cells in acquired aplastic anemia (dated by TCRdb to the late 2010s). Instrument used: Illumina HiSeq 2000. TCR beta VDJ combination and CDR3 sequence profiling used genomic DNA as the template. Using fastp trimming at Q25 and MiXCR clonotype assembly, TCRdb reanalyzed the public sequencing data and kept in-frame beta chains. CDR3 protein duplicates are merged, each entry listing the most common genes and DNA. The sample table shows some 150,000 distinct CDR3 sequences, and less than 60% are seen once. The ten largest clonotypes hold more than 0.95% of the sample. Expansion of CD8+CD57+ cells had been shown by flow cytometry in the patients chosen for sequencing. Sequenced input: sorted CD4+, CD8+, or CD8+CD57+ T cells (not recorded which) from PBMCs. The source is a human donor with aplastic anemia.

The chain recombines TRBV30 with TRBJ1-2; D is perhaps TRBD1 (5 bases). V dropped 3 bases and J dropped 8 bases, with 7 bases sitting between them. The CDR3 is 10 amino acids. Germline values: CDR1 GTSNPN, CDR2 SVGIG (reference sequence). The CDR3 region is CAWRGVGYTF. The CDR3 DNA reads as TGTGCCTGGAGAGGGGTGGGCTACACCTTC.

This chain uses TRBV12-3 or TRBV12-4 with TRBJ2-5; D gene unclear. The CDR3 is 12 amino acids. The V and J ends lost 7 bases and 4 bases respectively, with 10 bases between them. In nucleotides, the CDR3 is TGTGCCAGCACCGTTGGAAGAGAGACCCAGTACTTC. Protein sequence: CASTVGRETQYF.

The rearrangement uses TRBV24-1 and TRBJ1-5; 9 nucleotides match TRBD1. CDR1 is KGHDR and CDR2 is SFDVKD in the germline V gene. V shed 2 bases and J 7 bases; nucleotides not matched to a gene: 2. This CDR3 spans 14 amino acids. The CDR3 loop reads CATSDWGQGQPQHF. Here the CDR3 DNA reads TGTGCCACCAGTGATTGGGGACAGGGACAGCCCCAGCATTTT.

There are many counts of this clonotype. The CDR3 loop reads CASSPTGGEQYF. DNA for the CDR3: TGTGCCAGCTCACCAACAGGGGGAGAGCAGTACTTC. The chain has TRBV18 and TRBJ2-7, with 8 bases matching TRBD1. The CDR3 consists of 12 residues. V gave up 2 bases and J gave up 7 bases; unmatched junction bases: 1. Germline CDR1 and CDR2: KGHSH and LQKENI.

Of note for this clonotype: Given the absence of the conserved phenylalanine or tryptophan at the CDR3 end, a read error is likely. The J gene is TRBJ2-1, the V gene TRBV20-1, with TRBD2 identical over 8 bases. Germline trimming cut 2 bases from V and 4 bases from J; bases unmatched to any gene: 16. This CDR3 has 18 amino acids. From germline, CDR1 is DFQATT and CDR2 SNEGSKA (reference sequence). This CDR3 is CSARLRGGGLLSYNEQFS. DNA for the CDR3: TGCAGTGCTAGATTGAGAGGCGGGGGGCTCCTCTCTTACAATGAGCAGTTCTCC.

The rearrangement uses TRBV19 and TRBJ2-7; possibly TRBD1 or TRBD2 for D (6 bases each). The CDR3 is 12 residues long. Trimming pared 11 bases from V and 6 bases from J, leaving 17 bases between. Germline V gene sequence: CDR1 LNHDA, CDR2 SQIVND (reference sequence). CDR3 nucleotide sequence: TGTGCCCCCGGAGGGGGTAGGAGCGAGCAGTACTTC. Protein: CAPGGGRSEQYF.

The CDR3 sequence is CSANGQVVNYGYTF. The CDR3 DNA reads as TGCAGTGCAAACGGACAGGTTGTTAACTATGGCTACACCTTC. This sequence joins TRBV20-1 and TRBJ1-2; 7 nucleotides line up with TRBD1. Germline V gives CDR1 DFQATT, CDR2 SNEGSKA (reference sequence). V was clipped by 6 bases and J by 1 base; unmatched bases: 8. There are 14 residues in the CDR3.

The rearrangement uses TRBV7-3 and TRBJ2-7, with D unclear. The CDR3 is made up of 11 amino acids. Germline CDR1 reads SGHTA; CDR2 reads FQGTGA. V was trimmed by 7 bases and J by 3 bases, leaving 7 bases between them. CDR3 nucleotide sequence: TGTGCCAGCACCACGTACTACGAGCAGTACTTC. It yields the protein CASTTYYEQYF.

This clonotype has ten or more counts. The CDR3 loop is CASSHPRVGEQFF. CDR3 coding DNA: TGTGCCAGCAGCCATCCCAGGGTGGGTGAGCAGTTCTTC. The chain recombines TRBV3-1 with TRBJ2-1; possibly TRBD1 for D (5 bases). Trimming shortened V by 3 bases and J by 9 bases, and 12 bases separated the two germline ends. This CDR3 is built from 13 residues. Germline V gene sequence: CDR1 LGHDT, CDR2 YNNKEL (reference sequence).

This clonotype appeared many times. This chain connects TRBV19 to TRBJ2-7; D not certain. This CDR3 has 13 amino acids. The germline V and J ends were trimmed by 2 bases and 1 base, with 6 bases remaining between them. CDR1 LNHDA and CDR2 SQIVND come from the germline V gene (reference sequence). The CDR3 DNA follows: TGTGCCAGTAGTATACGACATTCCTACGAGCAGTACTTC. Translation gives CASSIRHSYEQYF.

This chain connects TRBV9 to TRBJ2-1; D not resolved. Germline V gene lookup returns CDR1 SGDLS and CDR2 YYNGEE. Trimming took 0 bases from V and 3 from J, leaving 10 bases between them. The CDR3 covers 15 residues. The CDR3 spells CASSVDDGNYNEQFF. The CDR3 coding sequence is TGTGCCAGCAGCGTAGATGACGGAAACTACAATGAGCAGTTCTTC. The full variable domain, completed using reference TRBV9 and TRBJ2-1, is DSGVTQTPKHLITATGQRVTLRCSPRSGDLSVYWYQQSLDQGLQFLIQYYNGEERAKGNILERFSAQQFPDLHSELNLSSLELGDSALYFCASSVDDGNYNEQFFGPGTRLTVL.

The gene calls are TRBV3-1 and TRBJ2-7; the D gene is possibly TRBD1 (5 bases). V dropped 4 bases and J dropped 0 bases, with 10 bases sitting between them. CDR3 length equals 14 residues. Germline V gene lookup returns CDR1 LGHDT and CDR2 YNNKEL (reference sequence). CDR3 loop: CASSRGGVSYEQYF. Here the CDR3 DNA reads TGTGCCAGCAGCCGGGGCGGCGTCTCCTACGAGCAGTACTTC.

The chain recombines TRBV6-1 with TRBJ2-6; D is unresolved. This CDR3 has 13 amino acids. Germline lookup yields CDR1 MNHNS and CDR2 SASEGT. The V and J ends lost 8 bases and 1 base respectively, with 6 bases between them. The CDR3 sequence: CASRASGANVLTF. The DNA of the CDR3 is TGTGCCAGCCGCGCGTCTGGGGCCAACGTCCTGACTTTC.

This clonotype was recorded many times. The V call is TRBV5-4, the J call TRBJ2-7; 7 bases align to TRBD2. The CDR3 sequence is 15 residues long. After removal of 2 bases from V and 4 bases from J, the junction contained 9 bases not matched to a gene. The germline V gene has CDR1 SGHNT and CDR2 YYREEE (reference sequence). The CDR3 bases are TGTGCCAGCAGCTTCCTGGGGGGGAGTAATTACGAGCAGTACTTC. It translates to CASSFLGGSNYEQYF.

For this clonotype: A read error may account for a junction end that differs from germline. This chain joins TRBV10-3 and TRBJ1-5, with D unresolved. CDR3 length: 14 residues. The germline V gene encodes CDR1 ENHRY and CDR2 SYGVKD. This chain's CDR3 is CASSEVNLIQPQHF. The CDR3 DNA reads TGTGCCAGCAGTGAAGTCAATCTAATTCAGCCCCAGCATTTT.

The chain uses TRBV7-6 and TRBJ2-2; 11 nucleotides match TRBD1. From germline, CDR1 is SGHVS and CDR2 FNYEAQ. The ends lost 8 bases at V and 3 bases at J; junction bases unmatched: 8. There are 16 residues in the CDR3. For the CDR3, the DNA is TGTGCCAGCGCCTGGACAGGGGGCGAGGACACCGGGGAGCTGTTTTTT. As protein: CASAWTGGEDTGELFF.

This clonotype was picked up many times. The chain joins TRBV4-1 to TRBJ2-3; TRBD2 aligns across 7 bases. Germline CDR1 reads MGHRA; CDR2 reads YSYEKL. The CDR3 has 16 residues. Unmatched junction bases numbered 4, after V lost 1 base and J lost 0 bases. In DNA, the CDR3 is TGCGCCAGCAGCCAAGGTGGGGGGGAAAGCACAGATACGCAGTATTTT. It is translated as CASSQGGGESTDTQYF.

The J gene is TRBJ1-5, the V gene TRBV29-1; 8 bases agree with TRBD1. V gave up 4 bases and J gave up 5 bases; unmatched junction bases: 7. The germline V gene encodes CDR1 SQVTM and CDR2 ANQGSEA. The CDR3 is 14 amino acids. The DNA for the CDR3 is TGCAGCGTTGGAGAAGGACAGGGCTATCAGCCCCAGCATTTT. Translating gives CSVGEGQGYQPQHF.

This clonotype was seen at least ten times. The chain joins TRBV2 to TRBJ1-5; D gene ambiguous. From germline, CDR1 is SNHLY and CDR2 FYNNEI. V lost 7 bases and J 0 bases, leaving 10 bases between the germline ends. There are 14 residues in the CDR3. The CDR3 DNA reads as TGTGCCAGCACTAGAGAAGATAGCAATCAGCCCCAGCATTTT. The encoded protein is CASTREDSNQPQHF.

This clonotype appeared many times. V usage is TRBV24-1 and J usage is TRBJ1-1; D ambiguous. CDR3 length: 14 amino acids. Trimming shortened V by 9 bases and J by 4 bases, and 17 bases separated the two germline ends. The germline V gene has CDR1 KGHDR and CDR2 SFDVKD. The CDR3 sequence is CATPPGGKATEAFF. CDR3 in DNA: TGTGCCACCCCCCCCGGCGGTAAGGCCACTGAAGCTTTCTTT.

The chain recombines TRBV11-1 with TRBJ2-7, with 12 bases aligning to TRBD1. The length of the CDR3 is 18 residues. J was trimmed by 3 bases and V by 0 bases; bases with no gene match: 9. Germline CDR1 SGHAT, CDR2 FQDESV (reference sequence). The DNA of the CDR3 is TGTGCCAGCAGCTTAGCCGCCACCGGGACAGGGGGCAGCTACGAGCAGTACTTC. The encoded protein is CASSLAATGTGGSYEQYF. The full variable domain, in which reference TRBV11-1 and TRBJ2-7 provide the parts outside the CDR3, is EAEVAQSPRYKITEKSQAVAFWCDPISGHATLYWYRQILGQGPELLVQFQDESVVDDSQLPKDRFSAERLKGVDSTLKIQPAELGDSAMYLCASSLAATGTGGSYEQYFGPGTRLTVT.

This clonotype was observed a handful of times. The gene calls are TRBV29-1 and TRBJ2-5; 9 bases agree with TRBD1. V lost 8 bases to trimming and J lost 3 bases; unmatched junction nucleotides: 4. CDR1 is SQVTM and CDR2 is ANQGSEA in the germline V gene. This CDR3 has 12 amino acids. The CDR3 here is CSSDRGKETQYF. CDR3 in DNA: TGCAGCTCGGACAGGGGTAAAGAGACCCAGTACTTC.